These 5 T cell receptor beta chains came from one sample sequenced in a study of PD-1 blockade in classical Hodgkin lymphoma. The time point: cycle 4 day 1 (C4D1), after more than five weeks of nivolumab. Exposure to brentuximab vedotin varied, and each patient had relapsed following autologous stem cell transplantation. TCRdb's copy holds only in-frame clones and misses some; the assay was immunoSEQ multiplex PCR. In the table there are about 92,000 clones, about 83% of which are singletons. Specimen: peripheral blood mononuclear cells (PBMCs), collected before the fourth cycle of nivolumab. These receptors came from a human donor with classical Hodgkin lymphoma.

This chain joins TRBV29-1 and TRBJ2-1, with no clear D. V shed 4 bases and J shed 0 bases, with 13 bases lying between them. Germline V lookup: CDR1 SQVTM, CDR2 ANQGSEA. The CDR3 length is 15 residues. CDR3 in DNA: TGCAGCGTTGTTCCCAGCGTCCCCTCCTACAATGAGCAGTTCTTC. Residues: CSVVPSVPSYNEQFF.

The chain employs TRBV2 and TRBJ2-7, with 11 bases fitting TRBD2. This CDR3 has 17 residues. V lost 7 bases to trimming and J lost 3 bases; unmatched junction nucleotides: 14. The V gene's germline CDR1 is SNHLY and CDR2 FYNNEI. CDR3 nucleotides: TGTGCCAGCATTTTTGAACTAGCGGGAGCGTCACACTACGAGCAGTACTTC. It is translated as CASIFELAGASHYEQYF.

The chain has TRBV7-2 and TRBJ2-2; TRBD2 is a possible D gene (5 bases). Germline lookup yields CDR1 SGHTA and CDR2 FQGNSA. V was clipped by 6 bases and J by 6 bases, with 11 bases between them. The CDR3 loop spans 13 amino acids. As DNA, the CDR3 is TGTGCCAGCAGGGAGCCGGGATCCGGGGAGCTGTTTTTT. Translating gives CASREPGSGELFF.

This chain's CDR3 is CASSPIGPASGNYEQYF. In DNA form, the CDR3 reads TGTGCCAGCAGCCCTATAGGCCCCGCTAGCGGTAATTACGAGCAGTACTTC. The gene calls are TRBV27 and TRBJ2-7; TRBD2 matches 7 bases. Germline loops: CDR1 MNHEY, CDR2 SMNVEV (reference sequence). The junction had 18 bases not matched to a gene; V was cut back by 6 bases and J by 4 bases. The CDR3 is made up of 17 amino acids.

This clone came up once. The V gene is TRBV10-2, the J gene TRBJ2-1; 7 nucleotides line up with TRBD2. Germline V lookup: CDR1 WSHSY, CDR2 SAAADI. The CDR3 contains 13 residues. The V and J ends lost 10 bases and 8 bases, in that order; junction bases with no gene match: 11. CDR3 protein: CATLAARGDEQFF. The CDR3 DNA follows: TGCGCCACTCTAGCGGCCCGCGGGGATGAGCAGTTCTTC.